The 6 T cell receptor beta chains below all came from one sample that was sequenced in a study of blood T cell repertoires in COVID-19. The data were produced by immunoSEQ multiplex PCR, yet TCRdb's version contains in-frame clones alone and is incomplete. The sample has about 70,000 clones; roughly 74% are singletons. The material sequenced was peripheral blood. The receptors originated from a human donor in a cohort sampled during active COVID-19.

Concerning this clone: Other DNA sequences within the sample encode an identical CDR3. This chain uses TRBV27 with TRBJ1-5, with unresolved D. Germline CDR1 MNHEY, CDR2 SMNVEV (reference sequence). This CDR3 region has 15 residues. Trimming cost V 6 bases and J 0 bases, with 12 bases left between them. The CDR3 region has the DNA TGTGCCAGCAGGGCCGGACTCATTAGCAATCAGCCCCAGCATTTT. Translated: CASRAGLISNQPQHF.

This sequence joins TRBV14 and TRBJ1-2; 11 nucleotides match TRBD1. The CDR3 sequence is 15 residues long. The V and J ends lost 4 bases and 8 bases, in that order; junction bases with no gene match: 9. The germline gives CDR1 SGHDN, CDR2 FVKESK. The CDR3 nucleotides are TGTGCCAGCAGCCTTCGGACAGGGGGCCTTAGGGGCTACACCTTC. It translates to CASSLRTGGLRGYTF. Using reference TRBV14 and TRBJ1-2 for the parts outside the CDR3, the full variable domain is EAGVTQFPSHSVIEKGQTVTLRCDPISGHDNLYWYRRVMGKEIKFLLHFVKESKQDESGMPNNRFLAERTGGTYSTLKVQPAELEDSGVYFCASSLRTGGLRGYTFGSGTRLTVV.

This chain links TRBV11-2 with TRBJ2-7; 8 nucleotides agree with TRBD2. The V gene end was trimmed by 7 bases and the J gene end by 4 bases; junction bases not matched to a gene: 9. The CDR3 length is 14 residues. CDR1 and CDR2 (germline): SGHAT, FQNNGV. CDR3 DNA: TGTGCCAGCACCCTTAGCGGGATTTTATACGAGCAGTACTTC. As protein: CASTLSGILYEQYF.

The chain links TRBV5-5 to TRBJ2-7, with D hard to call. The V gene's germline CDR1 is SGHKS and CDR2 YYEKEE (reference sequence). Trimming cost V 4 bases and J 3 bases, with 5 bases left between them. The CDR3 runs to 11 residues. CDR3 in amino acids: CASSLDYEQYF. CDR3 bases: TGTGCCAGCAGCCTAGACTACGAGCAGTACTTC.

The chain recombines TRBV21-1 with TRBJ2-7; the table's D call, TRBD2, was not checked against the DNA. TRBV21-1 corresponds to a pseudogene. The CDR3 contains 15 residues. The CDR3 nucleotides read TGTGCCAGCAGCAAACGGGTGGGGGGGTGGTACGAGCAGTACTTC. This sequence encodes CASSKRVGGWYEQYF.

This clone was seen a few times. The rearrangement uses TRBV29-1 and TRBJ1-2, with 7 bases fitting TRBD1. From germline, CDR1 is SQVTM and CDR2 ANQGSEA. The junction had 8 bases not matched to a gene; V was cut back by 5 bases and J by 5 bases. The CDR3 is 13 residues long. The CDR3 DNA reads TGCAGCGTTCATACAGGGGCGAGGTATGGCTACACCTTC. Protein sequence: CSVHTGARYGYTF.